This record looks at one T cell receptor beta chain sequence and its context. Which antigen it targets is not known. There are no base qualities to consult, and no much larger clone falls within one base. The protocol used for the library was PCR. TCRdb shows the sequencer as Illumina HiSeq 2500. Molecular barcoding was employed in the preparation of TCR libraries, with unique molecular identifiers being used to normalize TCRbeta repertoire quantification. TCRdb trimmed the raw reads at Q25, called clones with MiXCR and kept productive beta chains. Here each entry gathers all rows of one CDR3 protein and keeps the most common genes and DNA. For this sample there are some 500,000 distinct CDR3 sequences; around 16% appear just once. Around 3.3% of the sample is taken by the ten largest. This entry comes from a study of T-cell reconstitution after alpha-beta-depleted transplantation in children (dated by TCRdb to 2016 to 2018). In the study overall: The study quantitatively tracked T-cell immune reconstitution after TCRalphabeta/CD19-depleted allogeneic hematopoietic cell transplantation in children using TCR repertoire profiling.

V is reduced by 0 bases and J by 7 bases, leaving a spacing of 19 bases between them. The germline V gene encodes CDR1 SGDLS and CDR2 YYNGEE. Inclusive of the bounding cysteine and phenylalanine, the CDR3 is 17 residues long. The kept DNA is CDR3 alone, 51 bases in frame from the first base. The rearrangement combines TRBV9 with TRBJ2-2, with a weak D call of TRBD2 (5 bases match). This receptor was taken from a human donor who donated a stem cell graft to a child with acute lymphoblastic leukemia. The material was PBMCs from the stem cell graft donor, obtained from the stem cell graft. The nucleotide sequence reads as follows: TGTGCCAGCAGCGTAGGTGGTCGGAGGCCCGTTGGCGGGGAGCTGTTTTTT. This sequence encodes CASSVGGRRPVGGELFF. Extended through the reference TRBV9 and TRBJ2-2 proteins, this CDR3 yields the full variable domain: DSGVTQTPKHLITATGQRVTLRCSPRSGDLSVYWYQQSLDQGLQFLIQYYNGEERAKGNILERFSAQQFPDLHSELNLSSLELGDSALYFCASSVGGRRPVGGELFFGEGSRLTVL.